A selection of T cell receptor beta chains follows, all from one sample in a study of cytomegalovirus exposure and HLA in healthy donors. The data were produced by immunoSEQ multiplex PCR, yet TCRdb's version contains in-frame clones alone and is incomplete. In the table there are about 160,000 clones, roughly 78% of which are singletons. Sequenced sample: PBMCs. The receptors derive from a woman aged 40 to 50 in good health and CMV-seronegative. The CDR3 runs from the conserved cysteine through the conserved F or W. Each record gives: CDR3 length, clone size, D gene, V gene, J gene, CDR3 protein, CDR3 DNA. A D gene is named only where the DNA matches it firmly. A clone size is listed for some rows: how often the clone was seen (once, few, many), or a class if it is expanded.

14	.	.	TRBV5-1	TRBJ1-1	CATKTDPMNTEAFF	TGCGCCACCAAGACAGATCCCATGAACACTGAAGCTTTCTTT
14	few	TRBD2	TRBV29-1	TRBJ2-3	CSVELGTSIDTQYF	TGCAGCGTTGAACTCGGGACTAGCATAGATACGCAGTATTTT
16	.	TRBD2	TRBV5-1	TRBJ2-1	CASSVFGAGGNNEQFF	TGCGCCAGCAGCGTATTTGGGGCGGGGGGAAATAATGAGCAGTTCTTC
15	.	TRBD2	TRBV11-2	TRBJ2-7	CASSLAYSGGIEQYF	TGTGCCAGCAGCTTAGCCTATAGCGGGGGTATCGAGCAGTACTTC
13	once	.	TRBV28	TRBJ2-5	CASSLSSVETQYF	TGTGCCAGCAGTTTATCGTCGGTGGAGACCCAGTACTTC
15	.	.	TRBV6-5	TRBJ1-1	CAAHKQNIMNTEAFF	TGTGCCGCCCACAAACAGAACATCATGAACACTGAAGCTTTCTTT
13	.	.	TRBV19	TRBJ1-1	CACSRGGGPEAFF	TGTGCCTGCTCGAGGGGAGGTGGACCTGAAGCTTTCTTT
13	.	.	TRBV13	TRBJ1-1	CASSLKGDTEAFF	TGTGCCAGCAGCTTAAAGGGGGACACTGAAGCTTTCTTT
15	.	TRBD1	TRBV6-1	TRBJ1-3	CASTTGGPPGNTIYF	TGTGCCAGCACCACAGGGGGACCCCCTGGAAACACCATATATTTT
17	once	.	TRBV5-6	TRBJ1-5	CASSSTLTAPNNQPQHF	TGTGCCAGCAGCTCCACACTGACAGCTCCCAACAATCAGCCCCAGCATTTT
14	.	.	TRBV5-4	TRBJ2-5	CASSLGGRGETQYF	TGTGCCAGCAGCTTGGGGGGGAGGGGGGAGACCCAGTACTTC
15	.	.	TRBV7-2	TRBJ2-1	CASSLASSSYNEQFF	TGTGCCAGCAGCCTAGCGTCTAGCTCCTACAATGAGCAGTTCTTC
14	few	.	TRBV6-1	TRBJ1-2	CATSPGGTHYGYTF	TGTGCCACATCGCCGGGGGGTACTCACTATGGCTACACCTTC
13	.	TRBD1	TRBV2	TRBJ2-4	CASRSGGINIQYF	TGTGCCAGCCGGTCAGGGGGCATAAACATTCAGTACTTC
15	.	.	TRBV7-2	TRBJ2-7	CASSRASTESYEQYF	TGTGCCAGCAGCCGAGCCTCGACAGAATCCTACGAGCAGTACTTC
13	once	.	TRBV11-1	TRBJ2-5	CASSDRRRETQYF	TGTGCCAGCAGCGACAGGAGGCGAGAGACCCAGTACTTC
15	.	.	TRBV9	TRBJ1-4	CASSVDTGSNEKLFF	TGTGCCAGCAGCGTAGATACAGGGTCTAATGAAAAACTGTTTTTT
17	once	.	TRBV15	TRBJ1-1	CATSRDLAGVRDTEAFF	TGTGCCACCAGCAGAGATCTGGCAGGGGTTCGGGACACTGAAGCTTTCTTT
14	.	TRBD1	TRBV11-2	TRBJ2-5	CASSWTGQQETQYF	TGTGCCAGCAGCTGGACGGGACAGCAAGAGACCCAGTACTTC
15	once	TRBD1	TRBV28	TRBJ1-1	CASSPSDRGRTEAFF	TGTGCCAGCAGTCCTTCGGACAGGGGGCGAACTGAAGCTTTCTTT
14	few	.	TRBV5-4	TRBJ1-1	CASSFEGAGTEAFF	TGTGCCAGCAGCTTTGAGGGCGCGGGCACTGAAGCTTTCTTT
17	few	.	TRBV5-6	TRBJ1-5	CASSSRPGRYSNQPQHF	TGTGCCAGCAGCTCCCGCCCCGGCAGGTATAGCAATCAGCCCCAGCATTTT
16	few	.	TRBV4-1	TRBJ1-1	CASSQDDRRVNTEAFF	TGCGCCAGCAGCCAAGATGATCGCAGGGTGAACACTGAAGCTTTCTTT
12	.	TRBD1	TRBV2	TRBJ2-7	CASRNRGGEQYF	TGTGCCAGCCGGAACAGGGGTGGCGAGCAGTACTTC
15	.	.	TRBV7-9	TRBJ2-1	CASSLGASPTNEQFF	TGTGCCAGCAGCTTAGGGGCTAGCCCTACGAATGAGCAGTTCTTC
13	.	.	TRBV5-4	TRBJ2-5	CASSSRLVETQYF	TGTGCCAGCAGCTCCCGACTAGTGGAGACCCAGTACTTC
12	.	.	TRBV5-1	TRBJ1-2	CASSLDLDGYTF	TGCGCCAGCAGCTTGGATCTCGATGGCTACACCTTC
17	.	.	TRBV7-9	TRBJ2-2	CASSLALGYGSTGELFF	TGTGCCAGCAGCTTAGCGTTGGGTTACGGGAGCACCGGGGAGCTGTTTTTT